The clone carrying this TCR beta chain appeared a single time. Its specificity is not known. This entry is derived from a study of T cell repertoires in cytomegalovirus infection. Background on the study: CMV infection plus the matching HLA type was flagged by public TCR beta signatures.

A single record per CDR3 protein comes from TCRdb applying MiXCR to the reads. The top ten clones hold about 14% of a sample with some 350,000 distinct CDR3 sequences, about 35% of them seen once. Sequencing used cultured PBMCs, obtained from culture after CMV antigen stimulation. This clonotype was sampled from a human donor in good health (CMV status not recorded). Some clones in this sample may be carry-over from other donors' samples.

CDR3 bases: TGCGCCAGCAGCCAAGATTTACCGAGACTAGCGGGAGCAGGTTTCAATGAGCAGTTCTTC. Translating it yields CASSQDLPRLAGAGFNEQFF. The V and J genes are TRBV4-1 and TRBJ2-1, with 12 bases fitting TRBD2. Germline values: CDR1 MGHRA, CDR2 YSYEKL. This CDR3 spans 20 amino acids. The V and J ends lost 0 bases and 6 bases, in that order; junction bases with no gene match: 15.